The 13 T cell receptor beta chains below were found in one sample sequenced in a study of blood T cell repertoires in COVID-19. Assay: immunoSEQ multiplex PCR; the TCRdb copy retains only in-frame clones and omits some. The sample lists more than 100,000 clones, 87% occurring once. The sample comprised peripheral blood. The origin of the receptors is a man aged 50 or older with active COVID-19.

The J gene is TRBJ1-1, the V gene TRBV15, with D perhaps TRBD1 (6 bases). This CDR3 has 14 residues. Germline loops: CDR1 LNHNV, CDR2 YYDKDF (reference sequence). Trimming cost V 1 base and J 2 bases, with 8 bases left between them. The CDR3 here is CATSRADRNTEAFF. The CDR3 coding sequence is TGTGCCACCAGCAGAGCGGACAGAAACACTGAAGCTTTCTTT.

The V gene is TRBV18, the J gene TRBJ1-2; D is ambiguous. The CDR3 runs to 10 residues. Germline V CDR1 and CDR2: KGHSH, LQKENI. Trimming left V 3 bases short and J 8 bases short, with 4 bases between. CDR3 sequence (DNA): TGTGCCAGCTCACCTCAGGGCTACACCTTC. Translating gives CASSPQGYTF.

The gene calls are TRBV4-1 and TRBJ2-5; 7 bases map to TRBD2. CDR1 is MGHRA and CDR2 is YSYEKL in the germline V gene. The CDR3 spans 13 residues. The V gene end was trimmed by 6 bases and the J gene end by 1 base; junction bases not matched to a gene: 2. CDR3 nucleotide sequence: TGCGCCAGCAGAGGCGGGGGCCAAGAGACCCAGTACTTC. Translating it yields CASRGGGQETQYF.

The rearrangement links TRBV6-5 to TRBJ2-1; 9 bases line up with TRBD2. CDR3 size: 14 residues. The V gene's germline CDR1 is MNHEY and CDR2 SVGAGI. Unmatched junction bases numbered 7, after V lost 5 bases and J lost 8 bases. CDR3 sequence (DNA): TGTGCCAGCAGTCTGGCGGGGGGGCAGGATGAGCAGTTCTTC. Protein product: CASSLAGGQDEQFF.

The genes are TRBV5-8 and TRBJ1-2; TRBD1 agrees at 7 bases. V was pared by 4 bases and J by 2 bases, with 5 bases of the junction left unmatched. This CDR3 comprises 14 residues. Germline CDR1 is SGHTS and CDR2 is YDEGEE. The DNA of the CDR3 is TGTGCCAGCAGCCGGACAGGAGTCAACTATGGCTACACCTTC. Amino acid sequence: CASSRTGVNYGYTF.

The chain carries TRBV28 and TRBJ2-7, with 8 bases identical to TRBD1. The CDR3 consists of 15 residues. Trimming cost V 5 bases and J 4 bases; bases outside gene matches: 10. Germline V gene data show CDR1 as MDHEN and CDR2 as SYDVKM. CDR3 sequence (DNA): TGTGCCAGCAGTCCGGCTGGTCAGGGGGCTTACGAGCAGTACTTC. Amino acids: CASSPAGQGAYEQYF.

The rearrangement uses TRBV19 and TRBJ2-5; tentatively, D is TRBD1 (6 bases). The CDR3 contains 12 residues. Trimming took off 9 bases at V and 4 bases at J, with 12 bases between the two ends. Germline assignment: CDR1 LNHDA and CDR2 SQIVND (reference sequence). In nucleotides, the CDR3 is TGTGCCAGCAACAGGGCTGGAGAGACCCAGTACTTC. Translated: CASNRAGETQYF. The whole variable domain, filled in from reference TRBV19 and TRBJ2-5, reads DGGITQSPKYLFRKEGQNVTLSCEQNLNHDAMYWYRQDPGQGLRLIYYSQIVNDFQKGDIAEGYSVSREKKESFPLTVTSAQKNPTAFYLCASNRAGETQYFGPGTRLLVL.

The rearrangement links TRBV4-2 to TRBJ2-7, with TRBD1 matching over 9 bases. Germline lookup yields CDR1 LGHNA and CDR2 YNFKEQ. V lost 3 bases to trimming and J lost 4 bases; unmatched junction nucleotides: 4. The CDR3 contains 14 residues. The CDR3 protein is CASSQAGQGYEQYF. Here the CDR3 DNA reads TGTGCCAGCAGCCAGGCGGGACAGGGATACGAGCAGTACTTC.

The V gene is TRBV7-9, the J gene TRBJ1-6; D is undetermined. The CDR3 extends over 13 amino acids. Per the germline V gene, CDR1 is SEHNR and CDR2 is FQNEAQ (reference sequence). The ends were cut back, 1 base at V and 9 bases at J, with 7 bases in the middle. The CDR3 sequence: CASSLERASPLHF. CDR3 in DNA: TGTGCCAGCAGCTTAGAGAGGGCTTCACCCCTCCACTTT.

This chain joins TRBV4-1 and TRBJ2-1; perhaps TRBD2 as D (7 bases). The ends were cut back, 0 bases at V and 0 bases at J, with 21 bases in the middle. The CDR3 totals 20 residues. Germline-derived CDR1 and CDR2 are MGHRA and YSYEKL. CDR3 nucleotide sequence: TGCGCCAGCAGCCAAGACCGCTGGGCGGGGGCCGCCAGCTCCTACAATGAGCAGTTCTTC. This codes for CASSQDRWAGAASSYNEQFF.

The genes are TRBV10-3 and TRBJ1-4; no firm D call. Germline-derived CDR1 and CDR2 are ENHRY and SYGVKD. Trimming stripped 4 bases from V and 0 bases from J, with 3 bases between. The CDR3 extends over 13 amino acids. Written as DNA, the CDR3 is TGTGCCATCAGTGCAACAACTAATGAAAAACTGTTTTTT. Translating it yields CAISATTNEKLFF.

This rearrangement joins TRBV6-2 or TRBV6-3 to TRBJ2-2; TRBD2 aligns across 7 bases. This CDR3 contains 16 residues. The junction had 10 bases not matched to a gene; V was cut back by 6 bases and J by 3 bases. CDR1 is MNHEY, CDR2 SVGEGT, per germline. DNA of the CDR3: TGTGCCAGCAGCCCTACCGGGACTACCTACACCGGGGAGCTGTTTTTT. This translates into CASSPTGTTYTGELFF.

The chain recombines TRBV11-2 with TRBJ1-1, with TRBD1 as a possible D gene (6 bases). V shed 6 bases and J shed 0 bases, with 14 bases lying between them. Germline values: CDR1 SGHAT, CDR2 FQNNGV. This CDR3 contains 15 residues. The CDR3 spells CASRQPGQLNTEAFF. DNA for the CDR3: TGTGCCAGCAGGCAACCGGGACAACTGAACACTGAAGCTTTCTTT.